This paragraph covers one T cell receptor (beta chain) sequence. There is no known antigen for this receptor. The record has no base qualities; no much larger clone is one base away. The data were obtained in a study of shared clonotypes between healthy human individuals (TCRdb year 2020). Context from the whole study: The cohort comprised two women and three men aged 18 to 49 years. For each donor, three plates each were used for CD4 naive and CD4 memory, two plates were used for CD8 naive, and one plate was used for CD8 memory. Blood TCR repertoires of 5 or 6 healthy adults were deeply sequenced to estimate repertoire size and the extent of clonotype sharing between individuals. Different laboratories and diverse techniques were used to prepare libraries and sequence TCR repertoires, to increase sequencing depth and limit assay-specific biases. Between about 0.85 and 8.9 billion PBMCs per donor were obtained by leukapheresis. What the research found in general, with its limitations: Larger estimated clonotype richness was generally found for naive subsets than for memory subsets. Clonotypes shared by all four sorted-subset donors showed higher generation probabilities than non-shared clonotypes. Sharing across four donors was observed for about 4.8% of naive CD4, about 4% of naive CD8, over 2% of memory CD4, and around 0.4% of memory CD8 clonotypes. The small number of donors limited the genetic and exposure-history diversity represented. Even with the large sequencing depth, rarefaction of the sorted-subset datasets indicated that sequencing was incomplete. Sampling was limited to blood, and TCR repertoires in tissue likely differ from TCR repertoires in blood. Pairwise subsampling indicated that sequencing depth was expected to affect the degree of clonotype sharing among donors.

The CDR3 contains 14 residues, cysteine and phenylalanine counted. Only the CDR3 region is kept as DNA, spanning 42 bases read in frame from base 1. As encoded in the germline V gene (reference sequence), CDR1 is MNHNY while CDR2 is SVGAGI. Trimming removed 3 bases from V and 8 bases from J, leaving 11 bases between the germline ends. Donors were healthy HIV-negative adults with no recently reported acute infections or vaccinations. Every donor was a Caucasian adult residing in Nashville, Tennessee, USA. CD4+ T cells were enriched through magnetic negative selection, after which naive cells were positively selected on CD45RA and the remaining negative fraction served as the memory subset. After blood collection by leukapheresis, PBMCs were isolated using Ficoll-Histopaque density gradient centrifugation and then cryopreserved in the vapor phase of liquid nitrogen. Analytical flow cytometry was used to check the purity and quantity of each magnetically sorted T cell population. From each sorted fraction, genomic DNA was isolated and quantified by UV absorbance on a Nanodrop 2000c.

TCR CDR3 regions were amplified from genomic DNA by multiplex PCR using the deep immunoSEQ assay. Extracted genomic DNA from each cell subset was spread evenly across all wells of several immunoSEQ 96-well plates, with each plate serving as a replicate. For sorted subsets, roughly 0.2 ug genomic DNA, equal to tens of thousands of T cell genomes, was loaded into each replicate PCR. Purified libraries were quantified with a Qubit 3.0 fluorometer, sized on a Bioanalyzer 2100, and re-quantified with the KAPA Library Quantification kit. Every immunoSEQ 96-well plate was sequenced on a dedicated single-read 150-cycle Illumina NextSeq 550 flow cell. Regarding the original processing steps: Because the immunoSEQ output included only junctional sequences and no quality scores, the filtering could not be the same as the filtering used for full-length reads. To assign V/J genes and CDR3, sequences were annotated using PyIR, a Python wrapper for IgBLAST v1.9, with IMGT germline references. Any read was removed if the V/J assignment was weak (E-value above 1e-6), the CDR3 was missing, or the read contained stop codons, out-of-frame junctions, or ambiguous translated residues. V3J clonotypes were defined as sequences sharing an identical inferred V gene, J gene, and CDR3 amino acid sequence. Percentage overlap between repertoires was computed as shared unique clonotypes divided by the size of the smaller repertoire. RTK rarefaction, the Chao1 estimator, and Recon v2.1 estimates of unobserved clonotypes were used to assess repertoire richness. Generation probabilities were computed with OLGA for all TCRbeta clonotypes obtained by the gDNA method from four donors. The source is immuneACCESS, and TCRdb retained only in-frame sequences with V and J called. Part of the clones is not carried over; for the studies checked, unresolved V genes explain less than half of this, and the remainder is unexplained. D and trimming come from the DNA, and the V and J calls and clone size come from that table. The sample contains roughly 2.2 million clones, roughly 93% of them found a single time. Of the sample, around 0.4% is held by the ten largest clones.

Here the chain combines TRBV6-6 and TRBJ1-6, with TRBD1 perhaps the D gene, on 5 matching bases. The receptor was derived from a man younger than 35 in good health. Some clones in this sample may be carry-over from other donors' samples. The specimen sequenced was naive CD4+ T cells from PBMCs. The sample's cell subset or site label, decoded: CD45RA+ positively selected. The sequence in DNA is TGTGCCAGCAGTTATACGGGGCGGGATTCACCCCTCCACTTT. Its protein reads: CASSYTGRDSPLHF.